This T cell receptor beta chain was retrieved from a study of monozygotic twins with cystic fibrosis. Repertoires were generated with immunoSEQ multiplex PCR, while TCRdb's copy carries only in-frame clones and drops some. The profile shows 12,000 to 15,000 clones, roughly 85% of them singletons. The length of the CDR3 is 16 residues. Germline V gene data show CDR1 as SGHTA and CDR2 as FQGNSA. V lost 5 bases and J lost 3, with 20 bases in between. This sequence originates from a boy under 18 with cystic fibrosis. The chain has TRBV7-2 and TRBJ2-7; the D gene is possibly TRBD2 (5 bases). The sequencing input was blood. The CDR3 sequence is CASSPIAGGFLYEQYF. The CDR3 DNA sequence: TGTGCCAGCAGCCCAATTGCGGGTGGGTTTCTCTACGAGCAGTACTTC.